Presented here are 3 T cell receptor beta chains from one specimen sequenced in a study of T cells in Graves' hyperthyroidism and ophthalmopathy. The source material, RNA transcripts, was used to amplify TCR beta CDR3 regions. TCR CDR3 underwent first-round RT-PCR with the HTBI primer set. TCRdb itself ran the multiplex PCR reads through MiXCR, one entry per CDR3 protein. In the table there are around 500,000 distinct CDR3 sequences, 15% to 20% of which are singletons. Material: blood. All receptors come from a woman in her thirties with Graves' ophthalmopathy.

This clonotype was counted ten times or more. This chain connects TRBV30 to TRBJ2-7; 9 bases are shared with TRBD2. The CDR3 runs 18 residues. CDR1 GTSNPN and CDR2 SVGIG come from the germline V gene (reference sequence). With V trimmed by 2 bases and J by 1 base, 15 bases remained unmatched. CDR3 sequence reads: CAWSYRVGLAGRSYEQYF. In DNA form, the CDR3 reads TGTGCCTGGAGTTACAGGGTTGGGCTAGCGGGACGATCCTACGAGCAGTACTTC.

There are a few counts of this clonotype. This chain joins TRBV28 and TRBJ2-5; the match to TRBD1 covers 8 bases. From germline, CDR1 is MDHEN and CDR2 SYDVKM. Trimming removed 5 bases from V and 0 bases from J; junction bases left unmatched: 14. The CDR3 is 18 residues long. CDR3 sequence (DNA): TGTGCCAGCAGTACCTTCCGGACAGGGTCGTTGTACCAAGAGACCCAGTACTTC. The encoded protein is CASSTFRTGSLYQETQYF.

At least ten counts were recorded for this clonotype. The gene calls are TRBV3-1 and TRBJ2-1, with no clear D. The germline V gene has CDR1 LGHDT and CDR2 YNNKEL (reference sequence). The CDR3 runs to 13 residues. Trimming stripped 7 bases from V and 8 bases from J, with 15 bases between. The CDR3 nucleotides are TGTGCCAGCACTATACAAGGCGTGGATGAGCAGTTCTTC. Translation: CASTIQGVDEQFF.